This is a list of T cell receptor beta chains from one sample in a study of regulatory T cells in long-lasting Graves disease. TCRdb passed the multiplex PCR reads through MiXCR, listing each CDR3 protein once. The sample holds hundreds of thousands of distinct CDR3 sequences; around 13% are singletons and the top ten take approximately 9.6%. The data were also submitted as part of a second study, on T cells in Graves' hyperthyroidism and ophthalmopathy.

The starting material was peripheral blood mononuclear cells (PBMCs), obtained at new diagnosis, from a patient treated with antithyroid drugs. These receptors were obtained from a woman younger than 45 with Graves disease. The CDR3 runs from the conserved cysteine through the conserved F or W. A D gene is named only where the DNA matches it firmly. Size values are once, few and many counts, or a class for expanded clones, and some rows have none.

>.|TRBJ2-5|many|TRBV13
CASSPWRLGETQYF
TGTGCCAGCAGCCCGTGGCGCCTCGGGGAGACCCAGTACTTC
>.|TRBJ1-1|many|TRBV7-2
CASSPFGTGSSGPPFF
.
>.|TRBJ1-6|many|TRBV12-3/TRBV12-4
CASSLANDGQGSSPLHF
TGTGCCAGCAGTTTAGCCAATGATGGGCAGGGTTCTTCACCCCTCCACTTT
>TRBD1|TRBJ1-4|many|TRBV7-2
CASSPTPGQGEEKLFF
TGTGCCAGCAGCCCAACCCCAGGACAGGGTGAAGAAAAACTGTTTTTT
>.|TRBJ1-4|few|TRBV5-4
CASSVHGREKLFF
TGTGCCAGCAGCGTGCACGGACGGGAAAAACTGTTTTTT
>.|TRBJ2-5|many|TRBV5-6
CASSLGRGTQYF
TGTGCCAGCAGCTTGGGTCGCGGGACCCAGTACTTC
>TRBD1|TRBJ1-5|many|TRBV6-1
CASRMDRVNQPQHF
TGTGCCAGCAGAATGGACAGGGTGAATCAGCCCCAGCATTTT
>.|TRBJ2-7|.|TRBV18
CASSPNRLDPQYF
TGTGCCAGCTCACCAAATAGACTAGACCCACAGTACTTC
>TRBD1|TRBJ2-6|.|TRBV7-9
CASSITGVVSSGANVLTF
TGTGCCAGCAGCATTACAGGGGTCGTTTCGTCTGGGGCCAACGTCCTGACTTTC
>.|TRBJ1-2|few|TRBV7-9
CASSLDAGAGGYTF
TGTGCCAGCAGCTTGGATGCAGGGGCTGGTGGCTACACCTTC
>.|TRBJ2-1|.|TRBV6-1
CASSRRNLYNEQFF
TGTGCCAGCAGTCGACGGAATCTCTACAATGAGCAGTTCTTC
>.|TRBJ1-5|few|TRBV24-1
CATSDWGSNQPQHF
TGTGCCACCAGTGATTGGGGAAGCAATCAGCCCCAGCATTTT
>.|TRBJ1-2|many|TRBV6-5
CASSYTPTTGHGYTF
TGTGCCAGCAGTTATACCCCCACGACAGGCCATGGCTACACCTTC
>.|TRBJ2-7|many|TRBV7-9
CASSGDGDFYEQYF
TGTGCCAGCAGCGGGGACGGCGATTTCTACGAGCAGTACTTC
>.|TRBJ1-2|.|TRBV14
CASSQGLWYGYTF
TGTGCCAGCAGCCAAGGCCTGTGGTATGGCTACACCTTC
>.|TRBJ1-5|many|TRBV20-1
CSATRGGGQPQHF
TGCAGTGCTACTCGCGGGGGAGGACAGCCCCAGCATTTT
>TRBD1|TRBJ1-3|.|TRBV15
CATSARWGDRVGNTIYF
TGTGCCACCAGCGCGCGGTGGGGGGACAGGGTTGGAAACACCATATATTTT
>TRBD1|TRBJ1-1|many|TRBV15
CATSRGLQGMNTEAFF
TGTGCCACCAGCAGAGGGTTACAGGGGATGAACACTGAAGCTTTCTTT
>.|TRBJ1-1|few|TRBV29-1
CSVEVDGLYTEAFF
TGCAGCGTTGAAGTTGACGGACTTTACACTGAAGCTTTCTTT
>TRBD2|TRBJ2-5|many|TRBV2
CASSVSGLASETQYF
TGTGCCAGCAGTGTCTCGGGACTAGCGTCAGAGACCCAGTACTTC
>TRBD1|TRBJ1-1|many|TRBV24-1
CATKGQGRTEAFF
TGTGCCACCAAAGGACAGGGGAGGACTGAAGCTTTCTTT
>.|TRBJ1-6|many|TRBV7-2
CASSLGPAYNSPLHF
TGTGCCAGCAGCTTAGGACCGGCCTATAATTCACCCCTCCACTTT
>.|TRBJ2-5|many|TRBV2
CASREFLGGETQYF
TGTGCCAGCAGGGAGTTTTTGGGTGGGGAGACCCAGTACTTC
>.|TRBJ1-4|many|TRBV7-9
CASSLAAGGGDWESDEKLFF
TGTGCCAGCAGCTTAGCGGCGGGGGGTGGCGACTGGGAAAGCGACGAAAAACTGTTTTTT
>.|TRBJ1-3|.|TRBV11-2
CASSSQPVSGNTIYF
TGTGCCAGCAGCTCGCAACCCGTCTCTGGAAACACCATATATTTT
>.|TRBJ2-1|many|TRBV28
CASSLYVGGSYNEQFF
TGTGCCAGCAGTTTATATGTCGGGGGATCCTACAATGAGCAGTTCTTC
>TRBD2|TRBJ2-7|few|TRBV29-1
CSVGLAGKGYEQYF
TGCAGCGTTGGACTAGCGGGGAAAGGCTACGAGCAGTACTTC
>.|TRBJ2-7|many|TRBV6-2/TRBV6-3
CASTAGWGSYEQYF
TGTGCCAGCACTGCGGGGTGGGGATCCTACGAGCAGTACTTC
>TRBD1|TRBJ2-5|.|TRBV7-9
CASSLGRTGDAFQETQYF
TGTGCCAGCAGCTTAGGCAGGACAGGGGACGCCTTCCAAGAGACCCAGTACTTC
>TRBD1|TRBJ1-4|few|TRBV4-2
CASSQDPRTGFNEKLFF
TGTGCCAGCAGCCAAGATCCCAGGACAGGATTTAATGAAAAACTGTTTTTT
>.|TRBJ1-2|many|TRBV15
CATSRGALAESGHGYTF
TGTGCCACCAGCAGAGGGGCTCTAGCAGAATCAGGCCATGGCTACACCTTC
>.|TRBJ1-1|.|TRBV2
CASSLTKANTEALF
TGTGCCAGCAGTTTAACCAAAGCGAACACTGAAGCTCTCTTT
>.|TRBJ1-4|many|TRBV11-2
CASSPRGGAPNEKLFF
TGTGCCAGCAGTCCCCGGGGAGGAGCACCTAATGAAAAACTGTTTTTT
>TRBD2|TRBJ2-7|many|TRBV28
CASSPGTSGSYEQYF
TGTGCCAGCAGTCCCGGGACTAGCGGCTCCTACGAGCAGTACTTC
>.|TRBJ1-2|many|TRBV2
CASSDSFNYGYTF
TGTGCCAGCAGCGACAGCTTCAACTATGGCTACACCTTC
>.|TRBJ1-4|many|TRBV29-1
CSVGPGTPNEKLFF
TGCAGCGTTGGGCCAGGCACACCTAACGAAAAACTGTTTTTT
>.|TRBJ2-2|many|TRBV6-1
CASSPLLLDGNTGELFF
TGTGCCAGCAGTCCCCTCCTACTAGACGGGAACACCGGGGAGCTGTTTTTT
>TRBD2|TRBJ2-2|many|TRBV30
CAWGAGGPGGELFF
TGTGCCTGGGGAGCGGGAGGGCCAGGCGGGGAGCTGTTTTTT
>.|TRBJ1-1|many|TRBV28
CASSLLSVSKTGAFF
TGTGCCAGCAGTTTACTTTCGGTTTCAAAAACGGGGGCTTTCTTT
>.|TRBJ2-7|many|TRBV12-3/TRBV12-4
CASSLKGRHEQYF
TGTGCCAGCAGTTTAAAGGGGAGACACGAGCAGTACTTC
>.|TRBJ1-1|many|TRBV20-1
CSARGPRRGQNTEAFF
TGCAGTGCTAGAGGCCCCCGCAGGGGACAGAACACTGAAGCTTTCTTT
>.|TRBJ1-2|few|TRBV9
CASSVVQGGNGYTF
TGTGCCAGCAGCGTAGTGCAGGGAGGTAATGGCTACACCTTC
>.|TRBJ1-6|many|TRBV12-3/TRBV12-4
CASSGPGSPLHF
TGTGCCAGCTCCGGCCCCGGCTCACCCCTCCACTTT
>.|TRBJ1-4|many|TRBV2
CASSDSGAAEKLFF
TGTGCCAGCAGTGATTCAGGGGCGGCGGAAAAACTGTTTTTT
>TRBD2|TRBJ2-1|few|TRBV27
CASSSYGRIAGGNEQFF
TGTGCCAGCAGTTCATACGGAAGAATAGCGGGAGGGAATGAGCAGTTCTTC
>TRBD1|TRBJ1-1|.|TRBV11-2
CASSLLTLGQINTEAFF
TGTGCCAGCAGCTTATTGACCTTGGGACAGATAAACACTGAAGCTTTCTTT